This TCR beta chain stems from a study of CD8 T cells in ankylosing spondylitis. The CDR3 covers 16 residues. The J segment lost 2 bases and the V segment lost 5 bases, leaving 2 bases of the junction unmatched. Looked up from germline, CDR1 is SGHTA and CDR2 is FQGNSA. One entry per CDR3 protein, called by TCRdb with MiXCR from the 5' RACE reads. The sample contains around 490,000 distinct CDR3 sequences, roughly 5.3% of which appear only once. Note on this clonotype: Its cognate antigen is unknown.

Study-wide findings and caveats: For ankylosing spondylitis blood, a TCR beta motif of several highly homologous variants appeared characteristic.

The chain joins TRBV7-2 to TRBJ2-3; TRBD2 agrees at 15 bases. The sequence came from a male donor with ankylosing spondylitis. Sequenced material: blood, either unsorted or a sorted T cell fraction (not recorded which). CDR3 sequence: CASSRTSGGATDTQYF. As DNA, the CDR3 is TGTGCCAGCAGCCGGACTAGCGGGGGGGCCACAGATACGCAGTATTTT.